The next 20 T cell receptor beta chains were all read from a single sample in a study of blood T cell repertoires in COVID-19. The data were produced by immunoSEQ multiplex PCR, yet TCRdb's version contains in-frame clones alone and is incomplete. In the table there are some 140,000 clones, roughly nine tenths of which are singletons. Material: peripheral blood. Every receptor here comes from a man aged 50-59 years with acute or convalescent COVID-19.

Of note for this clone: The germline gene is not matched at one end of the junction; a read error may be the cause. CDR3 sequence reads: CASSPGENLDF. CDR3 nucleotide sequence: TGTGCCAGCTCACCAGGGGAGAATCTCGATTTT. The chain carries TRBV18 and TRBJ1-1; D is undetermined. Germline loops: CDR1 KGHSH, CDR2 LQKENI. This CDR3 has 11 residues.

The chain couples TRBV27 to TRBJ2-1, with 9 bases aligning to TRBD2. The germline CDR1 and CDR2 sequences are MNHEY and SMNVEV (reference sequence). This CDR3 comprises 14 residues. V trimming: 3 bases; J trimming: 7 bases; junction bases outside the gene matches: 4. This CDR3 reads CASSLPGLANEQFF. The CDR3 bases are TGTGCCAGCAGTTTGCCCGGACTAGCGAATGAGCAGTTCTTC.

The V and J genes are TRBV5-4 and TRBJ1-6; D call uncertain. V was pared by 0 bases and J by 7 bases, with 11 bases between. The CDR3 consists of 15 residues. CDR1 is SGHNT, CDR2 YYREEE, per germline (reference sequence). The CDR3 DNA reads TGTGCCAGCAGCTTGGCCGGAGCTGGAAATTCACCCCTCCACTTT. Translating gives CASSLAGAGNSPLHF.

The V gene is TRBV9, the J gene TRBJ1-2; 7 nucleotides match TRBD1. V lost 2 bases, J lost 2 bases, and 9 bases stayed unmatched. Germline lookup yields CDR1 SGDLS and CDR2 YYNGEE. The CDR3 length is 16 residues. In DNA form, the CDR3 reads TGTGCCAGCAGCGTTGGGACAGCCCAAGAGAACTATGGCTACACCTTC. Translating it yields CASSVGTAQENYGYTF. Full variable domain (missing parts from reference TRBV9 and TRBJ1-2): DSGVTQTPKHLITATGQRVTLRCSPRSGDLSVYWYQQSLDQGLQFLIQYYNGEERAKGNILERFSAQQFPDLHSELNLSSLELGDSALYFCASSVGTAQENYGYTFGSGTRLTVV.

In this sample, this clone turned up a few times. The chain links TRBV29-1 to TRBJ1-4; D is uncertain. The CDR3 extends over 11 amino acids. Trimming removed 6 bases at V and 5 bases at J, with 7 bases between. In germline, CDR1 is SQVTM, CDR2 ANQGSEA. The CDR3 DNA reads TGCAGCGTCTACTCCAATGAAAAACTGTTTTTT. Its translation is CSVYSNEKLFF.

The rearrangement uses TRBV7-9 and TRBJ2-1; 14 bases fit TRBD2. The V segment lost 4 bases and the J segment 7 bases; nucleotides outside the gene matches: 3. The CDR3 has 15 residues. Germline V gene sequence: CDR1 SEHNR, CDR2 FQNEAQ (reference sequence). The CDR3 region has the DNA TGTGCCAGCAGCTCCGGGACTAGCGGGGGAAATGAGCAGTTCTTC. Translation: CASSSGTSGGNEQFF.

The gene calls are TRBV4-3 and TRBJ2-2, with a weak D call TRBD2 (5 bases). From germline, CDR1 is LGHNA and CDR2 YSLEER. V was cut by 0 bases and J by 6 bases, with 20 bases left in between. The CDR3 runs to 18 residues. In DNA, the CDR3 is TGCGCCAGCAGCCAAGATCAGATGTTCGGGGTGGCGGCCGGGGAGCTGTTTTTT. Amino acids: CASSQDQMFGVAAGELFF.

The chain links TRBV4-2 to TRBJ2-7; TRBD2 aligns across 12 bases. The V gene's germline CDR1 is LGHNA and CDR2 YNFKEQ. CDR3 length equals 17 residues. The ends lost 1 base at V and 6 bases at J; junction bases unmatched: 10. CDR3 DNA sequence: TGTGCCAGCAGCCAAGCCCTAGCGGGAGGGCCAATAGGCGAGCAGTACTTC. Protein: CASSQALAGGPIGEQYF.

With regard to this clone: Other nucleotide sequences in the sample specify the same CDR3. The chain is built from TRBV19 and TRBJ1-1, with D uncertain. The V gene lost 5 bases and the J gene lost 1 base, with 8 bases spanning the gap. Germline V lookup: CDR1 LNHDA, CDR2 SQIVND (reference sequence). The CDR3 loop spans 13 amino acids. The CDR3 DNA reads as TGTGCCAGTAGTCTCACATCGAACACTGAAGCTTTCTTT. Translating gives CASSLTSNTEAFF.

The V gene is TRBV11-2, the J gene TRBJ2-7, with 7 positions matching TRBD1. The germline gives CDR1 SGHAT, CDR2 FQNNGV. V lost 5 bases to trimming and J lost 6 bases; unmatched junction nucleotides: 4. The CDR3 length is 12 residues. The CDR3 region is CASSLGGGEQYV. The CDR3 nucleotides read TGTGCCAGCAGCCTAGGGGGCGGCGAGCAGTACGTC.

This clone was counted once. The CDR3 spells CSASRSGTEAFF. CDR3 nucleotides: TGCAGTGCTAGTAGGTCGGGCACTGAAGCTTTCTTT. J is TRBJ1-1 and V is TRBV20-1; D uncertain. This CDR3 region has 12 residues. V lost 3 bases to trimming and J lost 4 bases, with 9 bases between them. The V gene's germline CDR1 is DFQATT and CDR2 SNEGSKA (reference sequence).

The rearrangement links TRBV19 to TRBJ1-3; TRBD1 aligns across 9 bases. With V trimmed by 9 bases and J by 4 bases, 4 bases remained unmatched. The CDR3 length is 13 residues. In germline, CDR1 is LNHDA, CDR2 SQIVND (reference sequence). The CDR3 reads CASSGTGGNTIYF. The DNA of the CDR3 is TGTGCCAGCTCCGGGACAGGGGGAAACACCATATATTTT.

The rearrangement joins TRBV7-3 to TRBJ2-2, with TRBD2 identical over 7 bases. Trimming cost V 0 bases and J 7 bases; bases outside gene matches: 5. The CDR3 is 15 residues long. Looked up from germline, CDR1 is SGHTA and CDR2 is FQGTGA. The CDR3 DNA sequence: TGTGCCAGCAGCTTAACTAGCGGGTATGGCGGGGAGCTGTTTTTT. Translated, it gives CASSLTSGYGGELFF.

This chain joins TRBV24-1 and TRBJ2-3; 8 bases match TRBD2. The CDR3 length is 16 residues. Germline-derived CDR1 and CDR2 are KGHDR and SFDVKD. V lost 1 base, J lost 5 bases, and 7 bases stayed unmatched. The DNA of the CDR3 is TGTGCCACCAGTGATTTTCGAGCGGGAGTGAGAGATACGCAGTATTTT. The encoded protein is CATSDFRAGVRDTQYF.

The chain uses TRBV3-1 (or the pseudogene TRBV3-2) and TRBJ1-1, with D tentatively TRBD1 (6 bases). The germline V gene encodes CDR1 LGHDT and CDR2 YNNKEL (reference sequence). This CDR3 has 14 residues. V lost 1 base, J lost 4 bases, and 10 bases lay in between. This CDR3 reads CASSQAGEGTEAFF. The CDR3 bases are TGTGCCAGCAGCCAAGCAGGGGAGGGCACTGAAGCTTTCTTT.

J is TRBJ2-2 and V is TRBV7-6; TRBD1 matches 10 bases. Germline lookup yields CDR1 SGHVS and CDR2 FNYEAQ. The V and J ends lost 1 base and 7 bases, in that order; junction bases with no gene match: 3. The CDR3 loop spans 15 amino acids. The CDR3 DNA reads TGTGCCAGCAGCTTAGAGACAGGGGGCATCGGGGAGCTGTTTTTT. Protein: CASSLETGGIGELFF.

The CDR3 DNA reads TGTGCCAGCAGCTTAGAATGGCCCACTAGCGGGGCGAACACCGGGGAGCTGTTTTTT. Translated: CASSLEWPTSGANTGELFF. The chain links TRBV11-2 to TRBJ2-2; 10 nucleotides agree with TRBD2. The V gene end was trimmed by 0 bases and the J gene end by 0 bases; junction bases not matched to a gene: 7. The CDR3 consists of 19 residues. From germline, CDR1 is SGHAT and CDR2 FQNNGV. Full variable domain (missing parts from reference TRBV11-2 and TRBJ2-2): EAGVAQSPRYKIIEKRQSVAFWCNPISGHATLYWYQQILGQGPKLLIQFQNNGVVDDSQLPKDRFSAERLKGVDSTLKIQPAKLEDSAVYLCASSLEWPTSGANTGELFFGEGSRLTVL.

The chain has TRBV30 and TRBJ2-7, with D uncertain. CDR1 and CDR2 from the germline V gene are GTSNPN and SVGIG (reference sequence). V lost 0 bases and J lost 0, with 6 bases in between. The CDR3 runs to 13 residues. The DNA of the CDR3 is TGTGCCTGGAGTGTTGGAGTCTCCTACGAGCAGTACTTC. Translation gives CAWSVGVSYEQYF.

Only one count was recorded for this clone. The chain recombines TRBV3-1 (or the pseudogene TRBV3-2) with TRBJ2-5, with 13 bases lining up with TRBD2. With V trimmed by 0 bases and J by 13 bases, 5 bases remained unmatched. Germline CDR1 LGHDT, CDR2 YNNKEL (reference sequence). The CDR3 has 14 amino acids. The CDR3: CASSQDLTSGRLYF. As DNA, the CDR3 is TGTGCCAGCAGCCAAGATCTGACTAGCGGGAGGCTGTACTTC.

This chain connects TRBV28 to TRBJ2-7; D may be TRBD2 (5 bases). Germline values: CDR1 MDHEN, CDR2 SYDVKM. The V gene lost 5 bases and the J gene lost 3 bases, with 11 bases spanning the gap. This CDR3 spans 13 amino acids. This CDR3 reads CASSIPGNYEQYV. For the CDR3, the DNA is TGTGCCAGCAGTATCCCGGGAAACTACGAGCAGTACGTC.